The rows below give T cell receptor beta chains drawn from one sample of a study of blood T cell repertoires in COVID-19. Profiling relied on immunoSEQ multiplex PCR, and the TCRdb table lists in-frame clones only, not all of them. The sample consists of hundreds of thousands of clones, approximately 86% of them appearing once. The sample taken for sequencing was peripheral blood. These receptors were obtained from a man between 18 and 35 years old with active or convalescent COVID-19. Each CDR3 is given with its conserved first and last residue. The order of the fields is J gene, clone size, D gene, V gene, CDR3 DNA, CDR3 protein. A D gene is named only where the DNA matches it firmly. For some rows the clone size is stated as once, few or many, or as a class when expanded; others skip it.

j_call: TRBJ2-2
clone_size: .
d_call: TRBD1
v_call: TRBV10-3
cdr3_nt: TGTGCCACCGTAGGACAGGCGAACACCGGGGAGCTGTTTTTT
cdr3_aa: CATVGQANTGELFF

j_call: TRBJ1-1
clone_size: .
d_call: .
v_call: TRBV29-1
cdr3_nt: TGCAGCGTTGAAACAGGGCTGGAAGAAGCTTTCTTT
cdr3_aa: CSVETGLEEAFF

j_call: TRBJ1-3
clone_size: .
d_call: TRBD1
v_call: TRBV7-9
cdr3_nt: TGTGCCAGCAGCCCCCCAGGGGGGAGAGATGGAAACACCATATATTTT
cdr3_aa: CASSPPGGRDGNTIYF

j_call: TRBJ1-1
clone_size: .
d_call: .
v_call: TRBV13
cdr3_nt: TGTGCCAGCAGCCTGGGAGGGATGGACACTGAAGCTTTCTTT
cdr3_aa: CASSLGGMDTEAFF

j_call: TRBJ2-5
clone_size: .
d_call: .
v_call: TRBV4-3
cdr3_nt: TGCGCCAGCAGCCAAGGGTCAAGGGGTACTAACCAAGAGACCCAGTACTTC
cdr3_aa: CASSQGSRGTNQETQYF

j_call: TRBJ1-6
clone_size: few
d_call: .
v_call: TRBV10-3
cdr3_nt: TGTGCCATCAATCAGGAAAGGTATTCACCCCTCCACTTT
cdr3_aa: CAINQERYSPLHF

j_call: TRBJ2-7
clone_size: .
d_call: TRBD1
v_call: TRBV5-1
cdr3_nt: TGCGCCAGCAGCTTGGAGTTCAGGGGGCTCCCGTACTTC
cdr3_aa: CASSLEFRGLPYF

j_call: TRBJ1-4
clone_size: .
d_call: TRBD1
v_call: TRBV6-5
cdr3_nt: TGTGCCAGCAGTTACCTTAGGGGGCACGAAAAACTGTTTTTT
cdr3_aa: CASSYLRGHEKLFF

j_call: TRBJ2-7
clone_size: few
d_call: TRBD1
v_call: TRBV4-1
cdr3_nt: TGCGCCAGCAGCCAACTGATCCCACCGGGACAGGGTTCTGGCGAGCAGTACTTC
cdr3_aa: CASSQLIPPGQGSGEQYF

j_call: TRBJ1-1
clone_size: .
d_call: .
v_call: TRBV5-1
cdr3_nt: TGCGCCAGCAGCTTGGAGGGGGGGCCGAACACTGAAGCTTTCTTT
cdr3_aa: CASSLEGGPNTEAFF

j_call: TRBJ2-7
clone_size: .
d_call: TRBD1
v_call: TRBV5-6
cdr3_nt: TGTGCCAGCAGGTACCGGGACAGGGTATTTTCCGAGCAGTACTTC
cdr3_aa: CASRYRDRVFSEQYF

j_call: TRBJ1-2
clone_size: .
d_call: .
v_call: TRBV11-2
cdr3_nt: TGTGCCAGCAGCGCGCCACAGGGCAACGTCGGGCTAGGTGGCTACACCTTC
cdr3_aa: CASSAPQGNVGLGGYTF

j_call: TRBJ1-3
clone_size: few
d_call: .
v_call: TRBV5-6
cdr3_nt: TGTGCCAGCATCGGACAGTCCGGACACACCATATATTTT
cdr3_aa: CASIGQSGHTIYF

j_call: TRBJ1-1
clone_size: few
d_call: TRBD1
v_call: TRBV9
cdr3_nt: TGTGCCAGCAGCGGACTGGACAGGAGAACTGAAGCTTTCTTT
cdr3_aa: CASSGLDRRTEAFF

j_call: TRBJ1-5
clone_size: .
d_call: TRBD1
v_call: TRBV2
cdr3_nt: TGTGCCAGCAGTGGCGGGACAGGGATAAGGCAGCCCCAGCATTTT
cdr3_aa: CASSGGTGIRQPQHF

j_call: TRBJ2-7
clone_size: .
d_call: TRBD1
v_call: TRBV5-1
cdr3_nt: TGCGCCAGCAGCTCTACAGGGGGCAACTACGAGCAGTACTTC
cdr3_aa: CASSSTGGNYEQYF

j_call: TRBJ1-1
clone_size: few
d_call: .
v_call: TRBV6-1
cdr3_nt: TGTGCCAGCAGTGAAAAACCACGCGGCACTGAAGCTTTCTTT
cdr3_aa: CASSEKPRGTEAFF

j_call: TRBJ2-3
clone_size: few
d_call: .
v_call: TRBV18
cdr3_nt: TGTGCCAGCTCGTTCGGTCAGGGAGGTGCAGATACGCAGTATTTT
cdr3_aa: CASSFGQGGADTQYF

j_call: TRBJ2-7
clone_size: .
d_call: .
v_call: TRBV7-9
cdr3_nt: TGTGCCAGCAGCTTACCCTCTGCGGGGGCACACTACGAGCAGTACTTC
cdr3_aa: CASSLPSAGAHYEQYF

j_call: TRBJ1-4
clone_size: .
d_call: .
v_call: TRBV4-1
cdr3_nt: TGCGCCAGCAGCCAACTCGACAGCCCAACTAATGAAAAACTGTTTTTT
cdr3_aa: CASSQLDSPTNEKLFF

j_call: TRBJ1-2
clone_size: .
d_call: .
v_call: TRBV5-6
cdr3_nt: TGTGCCAGCAAGTACCGGGATAGAAACTATGGCTACACCTTC
cdr3_aa: CASKYRDRNYGYTF

j_call: TRBJ2-5
clone_size: .
d_call: TRBD2
v_call: TRBV5-1
cdr3_nt: TGCGCCAGCAGCCCGGCCGTGGGAGGGCTGAAAGAGACCCAGTACTTC
cdr3_aa: CASSPAVGGLKETQYF

j_call: TRBJ2-7
clone_size: .
d_call: .
v_call: TRBV29-1
cdr3_nt: TGCAGCGTTGAATCGCAGGACTCCTACGAGCAGTACTTC
cdr3_aa: CSVESQDSYEQYF

j_call: TRBJ1-5
clone_size: many
d_call: .
v_call: TRBV6-5
cdr3_nt: TGTGCCAGCAGCTCACAGCAGAATCAGCCCCAGCATTTT
cdr3_aa: CASSSQQNQPQHF

j_call: TRBJ1-1
clone_size: .
d_call: .
v_call: TRBV9
cdr3_nt: TGTGCCAGCAGCGTACAGGGCAGAAACACTGAAGCTTTCTTT
cdr3_aa: CASSVQGRNTEAFF

j_call: TRBJ2-5
clone_size: .
d_call: .
v_call: TRBV6-5
cdr3_nt: TGTGCCAGCAGTTCGACGCAGGGTACCGGGACCCAGTACTTC
cdr3_aa: CASSSTQGTGTQYF

j_call: TRBJ1-4
clone_size: .
d_call: TRBD1
v_call: TRBV19
cdr3_nt: TGTGCCAGTAGGACAGGGGTTGAAAAACTGTTTTTT
cdr3_aa: CASRTGVEKLFF

j_call: TRBJ2-7
clone_size: once
d_call: TRBD2
v_call: TRBV2
cdr3_nt: TGTGCCAGTACAAAGGGACTAGTGACGGGCGAGCAGTACTTC
cdr3_aa: CASTKGLVTGEQYF

j_call: TRBJ1-2
clone_size: few
d_call: .
v_call: TRBV10-1
cdr3_nt: TGCGCCAGCAGTGAGTTTCCGGGAGGTGGCTACACCTTC
cdr3_aa: CASSEFPGGGYTF

j_call: TRBJ2-3
clone_size: once
d_call: TRBD2
v_call: TRBV7-9
cdr3_nt: TGTGCCAGCAGCCCCACTTCAGCGGGGGGCACAGATACGCAGTATTTT
cdr3_aa: CASSPTSAGGTDTQYF

j_call: TRBJ2-3
clone_size: once
d_call: .
v_call: TRBV6-4
cdr3_nt: TGTGCCAGCAGTGAAACTAGGGGGACAGATACGCAGTATTTT
cdr3_aa: CASSETRGTDTQYF

j_call: TRBJ1-3
clone_size: .
d_call: .
v_call: TRBV6-6
cdr3_nt: TGTGCCAGCAGTTTGAGGGAAGAGGGCTCTGGAAACACCATATATTTT
cdr3_aa: CASSLREEGSGNTIYF

j_call: TRBJ1-1
clone_size: .
d_call: .
v_call: TRBV6-5
cdr3_nt: TGTGCCAGCACACAAACCGGGGGCACTGAAGCTTTCTTT
cdr3_aa: CASTQTGGTEAFF

j_call: TRBJ2-2
clone_size: .
d_call: TRBD1
v_call: TRBV4-2
cdr3_nt: TGTGCCAGCAGCCAAGTCCCCGGACAGGCCACCGGGGAGCTGTTTTTT
cdr3_aa: CASSQVPGQATGELFF

j_call: TRBJ1-2
clone_size: few
d_call: TRBD1
v_call: TRBV11-3
cdr3_nt: TGTGCCAGCAGCTCCCGGGTGGAGGGGGCTAATGGCTACACCTTC
cdr3_aa: CASSSRVEGANGYTF

j_call: TRBJ2-3
clone_size: .
d_call: .
v_call: TRBV29-1
cdr3_nt: TGCAGCGTTGGTGGTCGACGGGCGGGGACTAGCACAGATACGCAGTATTTT
cdr3_aa: CSVGGRRAGTSTDTQYF

j_call: TRBJ2-1
clone_size: few
d_call: TRBD2
v_call: TRBV19
cdr3_nt: TGTGCCAGTAGTTCTCTCCATTTTTCTAGCGGGGAGCCACCCCCCTCTTACAATGAGCAGTTCTTC
cdr3_aa: CASSSLHFSSGEPPPSYNEQFF

j_call: TRBJ2-3
clone_size: .
d_call: .
v_call: TRBV18
cdr3_nt: TGTGCCAGCTCACCCCTGTCCCCTAACACAGATACGCAGTATTTT
cdr3_aa: CASSPLSPNTDTQYF

j_call: TRBJ2-1
clone_size: .
d_call: .
v_call: TRBV9
cdr3_nt: TGTGCCAGCAGCGCGGACTGGCCCTCCTACAATGAGCAGTTCTTC
cdr3_aa: CASSADWPSYNEQFF

j_call: TRBJ2-3
clone_size: once
d_call: TRBD2
v_call: TRBV29-1
cdr3_nt: TGCAGCGTCGCTCCCCGCAGCGGGGGGGTGGCAGATACGCAGTATTTT
cdr3_aa: CSVAPRSGGVADTQYF

j_call: TRBJ2-5
clone_size: .
d_call: TRBD1
v_call: TRBV7-2
cdr3_nt: TGTGCCAGCAGCTTACTTGACAGGGCAGGGGAGACCCAGTACTTC
cdr3_aa: CASSLLDRAGETQYF

j_call: TRBJ1-2
clone_size: .
d_call: TRBD1
v_call: TRBV29-1
cdr3_nt: TGCAGCGTTGATGGGGACAGGGTCAACTATGGCTACACCTTC
cdr3_aa: CSVDGDRVNYGYTF

j_call: TRBJ1-4
clone_size: few
d_call: .
v_call: TRBV7-2
cdr3_nt: TGTGCCAGCAGCTTACAAATGGCTGGGGGGAATGAAAAACTGTTTTTT
cdr3_aa: CASSLQMAGGNEKLFF

j_call: TRBJ2-5
clone_size: .
d_call: .
v_call: TRBV29-1
cdr3_nt: TGCAGCGTTGGGGGAAAAGGGGCGCGAGGCCACCAAGAGACCCAGTACTTC
cdr3_aa: CSVGGKGARGHQETQYF

j_call: TRBJ1-5
clone_size: .
d_call: .
v_call: TRBV10-1
cdr3_nt: TGCGCCAGCAGTGACCCCCGACAGTTCAATCAGCCCCAGCATTTT
cdr3_aa: CASSDPRQFNQPQHF

j_call: TRBJ1-2
clone_size: .
d_call: .
v_call: TRBV18
cdr3_nt: TGTGCCAGCTCACCCGATGGCAGGATCCGCTATGGCTACACCTTC
cdr3_aa: CASSPDGRIRYGYTF

j_call: TRBJ2-7
clone_size: .
d_call: TRBD2
v_call: TRBV7-2
cdr3_nt: TGTGCCAGCAGTCCCTGGGGTAGCGGGGCTTACGAGCAGTACTTC
cdr3_aa: CASSPWGSGAYEQYF

j_call: TRBJ2-1
clone_size: .
d_call: TRBD2
v_call: TRBV27
cdr3_nt: TGTGCCAGCAGTTTCCCCGGGACTAGCGGAAACAATGAGCAGTTCTTC
cdr3_aa: CASSFPGTSGNNEQFF

j_call: TRBJ2-6
clone_size: .
d_call: .
v_call: TRBV4-3
cdr3_nt: TGCGCCAGCACCTCCACTAGCTCTGGGGCCAACGTCCTGACTTTC
cdr3_aa: CASTSTSSGANVLTF

j_call: TRBJ2-2
clone_size: .
d_call: .
v_call: TRBV27
cdr3_nt: TGTGCCAGCAGTTTGTTTGAGGCCGGGGAGCTGTTTTTT
cdr3_aa: CASSLFEAGELFF

j_call: TRBJ2-5
clone_size: .
d_call: TRBD1
v_call: TRBV5-4
cdr3_nt: TGTGCCAGCAGCGAGGGACAGGGTGGTGAGACCCAGTACTTC
cdr3_aa: CASSEGQGGETQYF

j_call: TRBJ1-1
clone_size: .
d_call: .
v_call: TRBV12-5
cdr3_nt: TGTGCTAGTGGACCGGGTGAAGCGAACACTGAAGCTTTCTTT
cdr3_aa: CASGPGEANTEAFF

j_call: TRBJ2-1
clone_size: .
d_call: TRBD1
v_call: TRBV25-1
cdr3_nt: TGTGCCAGCAGGACAGGGTGGAGTGAGCAGTTCTTC
cdr3_aa: CASRTGWSEQFF

j_call: TRBJ1-6
clone_size: .
d_call: .
v_call: TRBV4-1
cdr3_nt: TGCGCCAGCAGCCAAGATCTAGACTCCGTACACTTT
cdr3_aa: CASSQDLDSVHF

j_call: TRBJ1-2
clone_size: .
d_call: TRBD1
v_call: TRBV5-1
cdr3_nt: TGCGCCAGCAGCTATCTCGGACAGGGCGCTAACTATGGCTACACCTTC
cdr3_aa: CASSYLGQGANYGYTF